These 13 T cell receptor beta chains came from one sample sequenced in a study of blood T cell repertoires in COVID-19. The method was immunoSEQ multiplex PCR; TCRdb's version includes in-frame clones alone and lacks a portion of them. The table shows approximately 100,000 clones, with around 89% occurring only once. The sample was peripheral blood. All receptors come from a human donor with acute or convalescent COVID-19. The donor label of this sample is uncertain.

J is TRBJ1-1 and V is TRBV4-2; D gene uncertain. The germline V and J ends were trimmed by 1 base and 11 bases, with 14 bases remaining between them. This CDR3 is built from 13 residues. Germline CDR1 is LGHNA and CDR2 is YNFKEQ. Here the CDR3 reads CASSQGESRYAFF. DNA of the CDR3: TGTGCCAGCAGCCAAGGGGAGTCCCGCTACGCTTTCTTT.

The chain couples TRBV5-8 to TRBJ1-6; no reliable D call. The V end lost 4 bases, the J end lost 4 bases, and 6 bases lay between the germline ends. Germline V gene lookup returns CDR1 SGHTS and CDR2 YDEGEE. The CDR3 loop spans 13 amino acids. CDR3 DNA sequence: TGTGCCAGCAGCCAGAATTATAATTCACCCCTCCACTTT. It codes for CASSQNYNSPLHF.

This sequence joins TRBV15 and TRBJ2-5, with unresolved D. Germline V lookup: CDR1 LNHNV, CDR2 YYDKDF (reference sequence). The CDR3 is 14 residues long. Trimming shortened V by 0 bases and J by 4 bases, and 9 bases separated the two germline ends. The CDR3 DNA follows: TGTGCCACCAGCAGAGATCCTATTATAGAGACCCAGTACTTC. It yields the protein CATSRDPIIETQYF.

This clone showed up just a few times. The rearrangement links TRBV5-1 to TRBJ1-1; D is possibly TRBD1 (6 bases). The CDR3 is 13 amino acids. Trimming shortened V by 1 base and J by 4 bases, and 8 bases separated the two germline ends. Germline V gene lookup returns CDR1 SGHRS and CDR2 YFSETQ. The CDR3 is CASSLTGPTEAFF. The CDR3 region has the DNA TGCGCCAGCAGCTTGACAGGGCCCACTGAAGCTTTCTTT.

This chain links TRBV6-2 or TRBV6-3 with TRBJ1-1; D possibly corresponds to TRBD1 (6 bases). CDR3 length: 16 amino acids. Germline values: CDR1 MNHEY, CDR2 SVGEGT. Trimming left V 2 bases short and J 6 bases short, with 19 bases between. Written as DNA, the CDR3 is TGTGCCAGCAGTTACCATACCGGGGGGGGCCCGCCTGAAGCTTTCTTT. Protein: CASSYHTGGGPPEAFF.

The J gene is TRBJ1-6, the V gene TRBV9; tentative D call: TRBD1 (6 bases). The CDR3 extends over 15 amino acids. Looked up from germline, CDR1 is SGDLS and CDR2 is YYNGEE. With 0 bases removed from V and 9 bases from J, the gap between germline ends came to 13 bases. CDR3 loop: CASSVGTANTSPLHF. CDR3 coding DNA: TGTGCCAGCAGCGTAGGGACAGCAAATACTTCACCCCTCCACTTT.

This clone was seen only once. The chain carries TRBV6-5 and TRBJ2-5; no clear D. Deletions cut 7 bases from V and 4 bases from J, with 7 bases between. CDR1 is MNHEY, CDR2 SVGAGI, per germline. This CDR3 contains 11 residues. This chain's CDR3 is CASNSGETQYF. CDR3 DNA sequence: TGTGCCAGCAACTCGGGAGAGACCCAGTACTTC.

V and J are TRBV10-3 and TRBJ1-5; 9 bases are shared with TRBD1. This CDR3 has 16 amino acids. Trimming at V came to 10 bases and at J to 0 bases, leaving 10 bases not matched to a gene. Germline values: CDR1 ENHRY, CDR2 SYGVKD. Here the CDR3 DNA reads TGTGCCACCTCCGGGACAGGGCCGTATAGCAATCAGCCCCAGCATTTT. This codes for CATSGTGPYSNQPQHF.

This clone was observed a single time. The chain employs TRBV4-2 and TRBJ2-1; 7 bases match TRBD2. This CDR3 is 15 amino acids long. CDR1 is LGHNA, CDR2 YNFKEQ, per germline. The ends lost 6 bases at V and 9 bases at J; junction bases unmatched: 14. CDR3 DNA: TGTGCCAGCAGTCAAAGCGGGACCGGTGGGGGTGAGCAGTTCTTC. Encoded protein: CASSQSGTGGGEQFF.

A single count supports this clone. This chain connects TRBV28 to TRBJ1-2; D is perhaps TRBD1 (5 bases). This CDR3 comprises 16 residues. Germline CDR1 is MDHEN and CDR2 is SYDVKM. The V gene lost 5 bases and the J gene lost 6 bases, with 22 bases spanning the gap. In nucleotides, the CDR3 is TGTGCCAGCAGTCTACAGACAGCAGGGAATTCGGATGGCTACACCTTC. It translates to CASSLQTAGNSDGYTF.

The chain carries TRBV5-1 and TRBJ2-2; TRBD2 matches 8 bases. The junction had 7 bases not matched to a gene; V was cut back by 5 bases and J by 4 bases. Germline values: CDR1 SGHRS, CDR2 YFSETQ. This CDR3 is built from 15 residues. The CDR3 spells CASSSGIGVTGELFF. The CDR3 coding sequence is TGCGCCAGCAGTAGCGGGATCGGGGTCACCGGGGAGCTGTTTTTT.

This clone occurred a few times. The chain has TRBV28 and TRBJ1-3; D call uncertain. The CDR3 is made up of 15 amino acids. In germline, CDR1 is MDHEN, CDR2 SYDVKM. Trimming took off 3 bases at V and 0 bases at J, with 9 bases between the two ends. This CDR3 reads CASSFGPVSGNTIYF. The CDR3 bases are TGTGCCAGCAGTTTTGGCCCCGTCTCTGGAAACACCATATATTTT.

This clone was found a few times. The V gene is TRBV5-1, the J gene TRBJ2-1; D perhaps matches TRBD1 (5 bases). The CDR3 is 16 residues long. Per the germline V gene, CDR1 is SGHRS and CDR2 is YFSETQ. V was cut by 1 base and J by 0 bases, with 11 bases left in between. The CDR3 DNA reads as TGCGCCAGCAGCTTGCAGGGCCCCTCCTCCTACAATGAGCAGTTCTTC. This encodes CASSLQGPSSYNEQFF.